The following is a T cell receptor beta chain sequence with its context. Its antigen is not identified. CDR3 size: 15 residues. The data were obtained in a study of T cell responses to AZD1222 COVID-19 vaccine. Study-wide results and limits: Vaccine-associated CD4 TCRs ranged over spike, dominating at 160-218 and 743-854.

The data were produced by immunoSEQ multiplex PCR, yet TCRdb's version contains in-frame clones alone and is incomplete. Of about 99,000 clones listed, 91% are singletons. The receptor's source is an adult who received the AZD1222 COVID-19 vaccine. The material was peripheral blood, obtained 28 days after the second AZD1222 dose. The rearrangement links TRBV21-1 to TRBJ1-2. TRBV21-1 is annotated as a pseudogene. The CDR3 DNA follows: TGTGCCAGCAGTCTCGCCCCCCGGGATGGGGATGGCTACACCTTC. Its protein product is CASSLAPRDGDGYTF.